Listed here are 21 T cell receptor beta chains from one sample, sequenced in a study of T cell repertoires in ileal Crohn's disease. Clones were sequenced by immunoSEQ multiplex PCR, and TCRdb holds only the in-frame ones, with some missing. The table shows more than 12,000 clones, with just under 80% occurring only once. The time point denotes: neoterminal ileum biopsy at postoperative endoscopy, about 6 months after surgery. The sequenced sample consisted of ileal tissue. Receptors were obtained from an adult with Crohn's disease.

This clone was seen once. This chain links TRBV7-2 with TRBJ2-1; weak D call: TRBD2 (5 bases). The CDR3 covers 13 residues. Trimming removed 2 bases from V and 7 bases from J, with 9 bases in between. The germline V gene has CDR1 SGHTA and CDR2 FQGNSA. CDR3 residues: CASSLQEANEQFF. CDR3 nucleotides: TGTGCCAGCAGCTTACAGGAGGCGAATGAGCAGTTCTTC.

The DNA of the CDR3 is TGCGCCAGCAGCCCGGACCAAGCAACTAATGAAAAACTGTTTTTT. It specifies CASSPDQATNEKLFF. The rearrangement joins TRBV4-3 to TRBJ1-4; D unresolved. Deletions cut 4 bases from V and 0 bases from J, with 9 bases between. Germline V gene sequence: CDR1 LGHNA, CDR2 YSLEER. This CDR3 has 15 amino acids.

This chain joins TRBV7-2 and TRBJ2-5, with D unresolved. Germline V gene sequence: CDR1 SGHTA, CDR2 FQGNSA. This CDR3 comprises 15 residues. Trimming pared 1 base from V and 2 bases from J, leaving 11 bases between. The CDR3 DNA reads as TGTGCCAGCAGCTTAGGTGGCCAGCGACAAGAGACCCAGTACTTC. Translation: CASSLGGQRQETQYF. Filled out from reference TRBV7-2 and TRBJ2-5, the complete variable domain reads GAGVSQSPSNKVTEKGKDVELRCDPISGHTALYWYRQSLGQGLEFLIYFQGNSAPDKSGLPSDRFSAERTGGSVSTLTIQRTQQEDSAVYLCASSLGGQRQETQYFGPGTRLLVL.

The chain has TRBV7-2 and TRBJ2-3, with TRBD2 identical over 14 bases. The V segment lost 7 bases and the J segment 4 bases; nucleotides outside the gene matches: 4. Germline V gene data show CDR1 as SGHTA and CDR2 as FQGNSA. This CDR3 is 15 amino acids long. The CDR3 protein is CASTTSGGASDTQYF. The CDR3 DNA is TGTGCCAGCACGACTAGCGGGGGGGCATCAGATACGCAGTATTTT.

V and J are TRBV28 and TRBJ1-5; 7 nucleotides agree with TRBD1. Looked up from germline, CDR1 is MDHEN and CDR2 is SYDVKM. V trimming: 6 bases; J trimming: 9 bases; junction bases outside the gene matches: 14. This CDR3 comprises 15 residues. CDR3 bases: TGTGCCAGCAGACGGCCCCAGACAGGGTTAGGGCCCCAGCATTTT. It specifies CASRRPQTGLGPQHF.

DNA for the CDR3: TGTGCCAGCAGCAAAGTTTCTTACTGGGCCGCGGAGACCCAGTACTTC. This translates into CASSKVSYWAAETQYF. V is TRBV21-1 and J is TRBJ2-5; TRBD1 is the table's D call and was not checked against the DNA. TRBV21-1 is an annotated pseudogene. This CDR3 contains 16 residues.

The V call is TRBV5-1, the J call TRBJ2-1; 8 bases map to TRBD2. CDR1 and CDR2 from the germline V gene are SGHRS and YFSETQ. V lost 4 bases, J lost 3 bases, and 12 bases stayed unmatched. The CDR3 loop spans 17 amino acids. The CDR3 protein is CASSPGSGGSFYNEQFF. In DNA, the CDR3 is TGCGCCAGCAGCCCGGGGAGCGGGGGAAGCTTCTACAATGAGCAGTTCTTC.

The chain couples TRBV7-2 to TRBJ1-2; D is possibly TRBD1 (6 bases). V was clipped by 5 bases and J by 6 bases, with 16 bases between them. Germline CDR1 and CDR2: SGHTA and FQGNSA. The CDR3 totals 14 residues. CDR3 sequence reads: CASSPDRSQNGYTF. CDR3 DNA: TGTGCCAGCAGCCCAGACAGGAGTCAGAATGGCTACACCTTC.

This chain uses TRBV18 with TRBJ1-1; D is ambiguous. V shed 1 base and J shed 1 base, with 7 bases lying between them. This CDR3 is 14 amino acids long. The germline V gene has CDR1 KGHSH and CDR2 LQKENI. The CDR3 region has the DNA TGTGCCAGCTCACCACTGGGAGGGAACACTGAAGCTTTCTTT. Translated, it gives CASSPLGGNTEAFF.

The rearrangement joins TRBV12-5 to TRBJ2-7; 8 bases match TRBD1. Germline loops: CDR1 LGHNT, CDR2 FRNRAP. Trimming at V came to 4 bases and at J to 2 bases, leaving 4 bases not matched to a gene. This CDR3 is built from 14 residues. CDR3 sequence: CASGSQGVPYEQYF. Written as DNA, the CDR3 is TGTGCTAGTGGTTCACAGGGGGTCCCCTACGAGCAGTACTTC.

This chain uses TRBV7-6 with TRBJ2-1; 7 nucleotides agree with TRBD2. V gave up 4 bases and J gave up 5 bases; unmatched junction bases: 23. The CDR3 consists of 20 residues. The V gene's germline CDR1 is SGHVS and CDR2 FNYEAQ. The CDR3 is CASSSTPGEGWRRSDNEQFF. The DNA for the CDR3 is TGTGCCAGCAGCTCAACTCCGGGGGAGGGGTGGCGTAGGTCGGACAATGAGCAGTTCTTC. Full variable domain (remainder filled in from reference TRBV7-6 and TRBJ2-1): GAGVSQSPRYKVTKRGQDVALRCDPISGHVSLYWYRQALGQGPEFLTYFNYEAQQDKSGLPNDRFSAERPEGSISTLTIQRTEQRDSAMYRCASSSTPGEGWRRSDNEQFFGPGTRLTVL.

The chain combines TRBV6-5 with TRBJ2-2; perhaps TRBD1 as D (6 bases). The germline V gene has CDR1 MNHEY and CDR2 SVGAGI. Trimming took off 4 bases at V and 1 base at J, with 10 bases between the two ends. There are 15 residues in the CDR3. As DNA, the CDR3 is TGTGCCAGCAGTTTCGAGGGGGTGAACACCGGGGAGCTGTTTTTT. This sequence encodes CASSFEGVNTGELFF.

The sample holds a few counts of this clone. CDR3 coding DNA: TGCGCCAGCACCCGAGACAGGGGCCTACAAGAGACCCAGTACTTC. Translating it yields CASTRDRGLQETQYF. The chain combines TRBV5-1 with TRBJ2-5, with 8 bases identical to TRBD1. This CDR3 spans 15 amino acids. V shed 6 bases and J 2 bases; nucleotides not matched to a gene: 9. CDR1 is SGHRS and CDR2 is YFSETQ in the germline V gene.

The chain employs TRBV28 and TRBJ2-3; 11 bases match TRBD2. Germline CDR1 and CDR2: MDHEN and SYDVKM. CDR3 size: 16 residues. V was pared by 5 bases and J by 2 bases, with 6 bases of the junction left unmatched. For the CDR3, the DNA is TGTGCCAGCAGTCCAGGGACTAGCGGCCTCACAGATACGCAGTATTTT. This gives the protein CASSPGTSGLTDTQYF.

J is TRBJ1-2 and V is TRBV20-1, with a possible D match to TRBD1 (5 bases). This CDR3 contains 10 residues. The V and J ends lost 7 bases and 4 bases respectively, with 7 bases between them. Germline assignment: CDR1 DFQATT and CDR2 SNEGSKA (reference sequence). The CDR3 is CSGGSYGYTF. CDR3 DNA sequence: TGCAGTGGGGGCAGCTATGGCTACACCTTC.

There are a few counts of this clone. This chain connects TRBV5-4 to TRBJ2-7; D gene ambiguous. CDR1 and CDR2 (germline): SGHNT, YYREEE (reference sequence). The CDR3 extends over 14 amino acids. The V end was cut by 4 bases, the J end by 5 bases, with 16 bases between. The CDR3 region has the DNA TGTGCCAGCAGCCTAGAGCCTCGTAACAACGAGCAGTACTTC. Its protein product is CASSLEPRNNEQYF.

This clone was counted between two and nine times. V and J are TRBV2 and TRBJ2-7; D is unclear. V lost 5 bases and J 4 bases, leaving 12 bases between the germline ends. CDR3 length equals 13 residues. The germline V gene encodes CDR1 SNHLY and CDR2 FYNNEI. In DNA form, the CDR3 reads TGTGCCAGCAGTCCCCGTCGTGCGTACGAGCAGTACTTC. Its protein product is CASSPRRAYEQYF.

The chain uses TRBV7-9 and TRBJ2-7, with D possibly being TRBD1 (5 bases). The V end was cut by 4 bases, the J end by 8 bases, with 12 bases between. Germline CDR1 is SEHNR and CDR2 is FQNEAQ (reference sequence). This CDR3 region has 12 residues. CDR3 nucleotides: TGTGCCAGCAGCTCGGACACCCCTCAGCAGTACTTC. Residues: CASSSDTPQQYF. Full variable domain (missing parts from reference TRBV7-9 and TRBJ2-7): DTGVSQNPRHKITKRGQNVTFRCDPISEHNRLYWYRQTLGQGPEFLTYFQNEAQLEKSRLLSDRFSAERPKGSFSTLEIQRTEQGDSAMYLCASSSDTPQQYFGPGTRLTVT.

This chain joins TRBV5-1 and TRBJ1-4, with D hard to call. The CDR3 is 14 residues long. V gave up 2 bases and J gave up 6 bases, with 11 bases separating them. Germline V gene sequence: CDR1 SGHRS, CDR2 YFSETQ. CDR3 residues: CASSFGPADEKLFF. CDR3 in DNA: TGCGCCAGCAGCTTCGGTCCCGCCGATGAAAAACTGTTTTTT. The variable domain in full, with the rest retrieved from reference TRBV5-1 and TRBJ1-4, is KAGVTQTPRYLIKTRGQQVTLSCSPISGHRSVSWYQQTPGQGLQFLFEYFSETQRNKGNFPGRFSGRQFSNSRSEMNVSTLELGDSALYLCASSFGPADEKLFFGSGTQLSVL.

This clone was seen just once. The J gene is TRBJ2-3, the V gene TRBV11-2, with TRBD2 matching 7 bases. Germline-derived CDR1 and CDR2 are SGHAT and FQNNGV. V lost 5 bases and J lost 1; bases outside the gene matches: 6. This CDR3 is built from 15 residues. CDR3 residues: CASSEYSGGTDTQYF. In DNA form, the CDR3 reads TGTGCCAGCAGCGAATACAGCGGGGGCACAGATACGCAGTATTTT.

In its sample, this clone was seen a few times. The chain joins TRBV19 to TRBJ1-4; D possibly corresponds to TRBD1 (5 bases). The CDR3 runs 13 residues. Per germline, CDR1 LNHDA and CDR2 SQIVND (reference sequence). V was cut by 3 bases and J by 10 bases, with 12 bases left in between. CDR3: CASSMMTGVKLFF. CDR3 coding DNA: TGTGCCAGTAGTATGATGACGGGGGTAAAACTGTTTTTT.